This T cell receptor (beta chain) was obtained from a study of CD8+CD57+ T cells in acquired aplastic anemia. By flow cytometry, patients selected for sequencing had shown an expansion of CD8+CD57+ cells. The trim removed 6 bases at V and 3 bases at J, leaving 6 bases unmatched. Per germline, CDR1 MNHNS and CDR2 SASEGT. The CDR3 is 14 amino acids. Genomic DNA provided the template from which TCR beta VDJ and CDR3 profiles were obtained. TCRdb itself ran the reads through MiXCR, one entry per CDR3 protein. Of about 470,000 distinct CDR3 sequences listed, roughly a third were seen once; the top ten hold around 0.82%.

The receptor was derived from a human donor with aplastic anemia. Input material: sorted CD4+, CD8+, or CD8+CD57+ T cells (not recorded which) from PBMCs. This chain links TRBV6-1 with TRBJ2-5; 8 bases align to TRBD1. The CDR3 coding sequence is TGTGCCAGCAGCCGGGGACAGGTGGAAGAGACCCAGTACTTC. Amino acid sequence: CASSRGQVEETQYF.